The 20 T cell receptor beta chains in this list originate from one sample, sequenced in a study of glioma-infiltrating T cells. TCR alpha and beta CDR3 regions were amplified from RNA using iRepertoire nested multiplex PCR. Via MiXCR, TCRdb re-called the multiplex PCR reads, giving one row per CDR3 protein. In the table there are roughly 190,000 distinct CDR3 sequences, 25% to 35% of which are singletons. Sequencing input: glioma tissue, nonneoplastic brain tissue, or PBMCs (not recorded which). Every receptor here comes from a human donor with low-grade glioma or glioblastoma, undergoing nonglioma brain surgery, or in good health (not recorded which).

Ten or more counts support this clonotype. V usage is TRBV19 and J usage is TRBJ1-1; no definite D call. The ends were cut back, 3 bases at V and 0 bases at J, with 11 bases in the middle. This CDR3 contains 15 residues. The germline gives CDR1 LNHDA, CDR2 SQIVND (reference sequence). The CDR3 reads CASSIAGSMNTEAFF. CDR3 bases: TGTGCCAGTAGTATCGCAGGCAGCATGAACACTGAAGCTTTCTTT.

This clonotype has a count of ten or more. V gene TRBV15 combines with J gene TRBJ1-5; TRBD1 aligns across 10 bases. V lost 4 bases and J lost 3; bases outside the gene matches: 6. This CDR3 has 16 amino acids. CDR1 and CDR2 (germline): LNHNV, YYDKDF (reference sequence). The CDR3, as DNA: TGTGCCACCAGCATCGGACAGGGGGTAAACAATCAGCCCCAGCATTTT. Translated: CATSIGQGVNNQPQHF.

This rearrangement joins TRBV5-1 to TRBJ2-5; tentatively, D is TRBD1 or TRBD2 (5 bases each). The germline CDR1 and CDR2 sequences are SGHRS and YFSETQ. Trimming took off 3 bases at V and 2 bases at J, with 11 bases between the two ends. The CDR3 is made up of 14 amino acids. The CDR3 DNA is TGCGCCAGCAGCTCGGGACGGCTACAAGAGACCCAGTACTTC. This encodes CASSSGRLQETQYF.

This clonotype occurred many times. The rearrangement joins TRBV6-2 or TRBV6-3 to TRBJ1-1; TRBD1 is a possible D gene (5 bases). Germline values: CDR1 MNHEY, CDR2 SVGEGT. V lost 6 bases to trimming and J lost 7 bases, with 21 bases between them. This CDR3 has 15 amino acids. CDR3 DNA sequence: TGTGCCAGCAGCCCAAACTGGGTCCGTGGGGGTGAAGCTTTCTTT. Translation: CASSPNWVRGGEAFF.

This clonotype was seen a few times. The chain uses TRBV29-1 and TRBJ2-7; 8 bases map to TRBD1. J was trimmed by 1 base and V by 4 bases; bases with no gene match: 6. Germline assignment: CDR1 SQVTM and CDR2 ANQGSEA. The CDR3 sequence is 14 residues long. This chain's CDR3 is CSVGMGTGSYEQYF. The CDR3, as DNA: TGCAGCGTTGGGATGGGGACAGGATCCTACGAGCAGTACTTC.

The chain carries TRBV19 and TRBJ1-1; D is undetermined. Between the trimmed V and J ends, which lost 7 bases and 3 bases, there was a span of 15 bases. The CDR3 consists of 14 residues. Germline V gene lookup returns CDR1 LNHDA and CDR2 SQIVND (reference sequence). The CDR3 is CASTGGELYTEAFF. The CDR3 nucleotides are TGTGCCAGTACCGGCGGGGAATTATACACTGAAGCTTTCTTT.

Details on this clonotype: This could be a read error, since a much larger clone is one nucleotide away. J is TRBJ2-3 and V is TRBV7-9; no clear D. The CDR3 extends over 13 amino acids. Germline lookup yields CDR1 SEHNR and CDR2 FQNEAQ (reference sequence). With 5 bases removed from V and 4 bases from J, the gap between germline ends came to 10 bases. CDR3 DNA sequence: TGTGCCAGCAGCCACCGCATCCCAGATACGCAGTATTTT. This sequence encodes CASSHRIPDTQYF. Full variable domain (remainder filled in from reference TRBV7-9 and TRBJ2-3): DTGVSQNPRHKITKRGQNVTFRCDPISEHNRLYWYRQTLGQGPEFLTYFQNEAQLEKSRLLSDRFSAERPKGSFSTLEIQRTEQGDSAMYLCASSHRIPDTQYFGPGTRLTVL.

The chain couples TRBV7-2 to TRBJ2-1, with D perhaps matching TRBD1 (5 bases). The CDR3 runs to 16 residues. Between the trimmed V and J ends, which lost 5 bases and 8 bases, there was a span of 22 bases. Germline CDR1 reads SGHTA; CDR2 reads FQGNSA. Here the CDR3 reads CASSQGVGAFSDEQFF. The DNA for the CDR3 is TGTGCCAGCAGCCAAGGGGTAGGGGCATTCTCGGATGAGCAGTTCTTC.

This clonotype showed up just a few times. The chain is built from TRBV5-1 and TRBJ2-7, with 8 bases that match TRBD2. This CDR3 has 14 residues. V lost 3 bases to trimming and J lost 6 bases; unmatched junction nucleotides: 8. Germline values: CDR1 SGHRS, CDR2 YFSETQ. CDR3 sequence: CASSSSGTRPEQYF. CDR3 coding DNA: TGCGCCAGCAGCTCCTCCGGGACTAGGCCCGAGCAGTACTTC.

Comment on this clonotype: This could be a read error, since a much larger clone is one nucleotide away. This chain joins TRBV19 and TRBJ2-1, with TRBD2 matching over 8 bases. V trimming: 7 bases; J trimming: 0 bases; junction bases outside the gene matches: 11. Germline CDR1 LNHDA, CDR2 SQIVND (reference sequence). The length of the CDR3 is 17 residues. The CDR3 sequence: CASNTPSGSVSYNEQFF. The CDR3 DNA is TGTGCCAGTAATACTCCTAGCGGGTCTGTCTCCTACAATGAGCAGTTCTTC.

This clonotype was seen ten or more times. The chain is built from TRBV6-1 and TRBJ1-5; D gene ambiguous. The CDR3 is 12 residues long. Germline assignment: CDR1 MNHNS and CDR2 SASEGT. V gave up 3 bases and J gave up 5 bases, with 5 bases separating them. This CDR3 reads CASSDGDQPQHF. CDR3 in DNA: TGTGCCAGCAGTGACGGCGATCAGCCCCAGCATTTT.

For this clonotype: A much bigger clone sits one base away, suggesting this may be a read error. CDR3 sequence: CASSQDRVNTGELFF. The CDR3 DNA reads TGTGCCAGCAGCCAAGACAGGGTGAACACCGGGGAGCTGTTTTTT. This chain links TRBV7-2 with TRBJ2-2; TRBD1 aligns across 7 bases. Germline CDR1 SGHTA, CDR2 FQGNSA. There are 15 residues in the CDR3. V shed 5 bases, J shed 1 base, and the junction held 4 bases outside the gene matches.

The genes are TRBV2 and TRBJ2-3, with D unclear. CDR1 and CDR2 from the germline V gene are SNHLY and FYNNEI. Trimming stripped 4 bases from V and 2 bases from J, with 22 bases between. This CDR3 is built from 18 residues. The chain's CDR3 is CASSAENRVWGNTDTQYF. The CDR3 DNA reads as TGTGCCAGCAGTGCGGAGAACCGGGTTTGGGGAAACACAGATACGCAGTATTTT.

This chain links TRBV12-3 or TRBV12-4 with TRBJ2-3; D not certain. The CDR3 is made up of 14 amino acids. Trimming took 2 bases from V and 4 from J, leaving 10 bases between them. CDR3 region: CASSLRSGADTQYF. The DNA for the CDR3 is TGTGCCAGCAGTTTACGTAGTGGCGCAGATACGCAGTATTTT.

Worth noting for this clonotype: The missing conserved phenylalanine or tryptophan at the end of this CDR3 makes a read error likely. The chain links TRBV6-1 to TRBJ1-1; possible D gene TRBD1, 5 bases. V was pared by 6 bases and J by 7 bases, with 27 bases between. CDR3 length: 17 amino acids. Germline V CDR1 and CDR2: MNHNS, SASEGT. DNA for the CDR3: TGTGCCAGCAGCTTCGGAGCGCAGTGGGGGTGGGGGAGTGAAGCTTTCCTT. It is translated as CASSFGAQWGWGSEAFL.

Concerning this clonotype: Since a much larger clone is just one base distant, this may be a read error. The rearrangement uses TRBV28 and TRBJ2-7; 7 positions agree with TRBD2. The CDR3 has 14 residues. Germline values: CDR1 MDHEN, CDR2 SYDVKM. Trimming took 5 bases from V and 2 from J; bases not matched to a gene: 6. The CDR3 region is CASSISGPPYEQYF. DNA for the CDR3: TGTGCCAGCAGTATTAGCGGGCCCCCCTACGAGCAGTACTTC.

Concerning this clonotype: A single base separates this from a much larger clone, so it may be a read error. The DNA of the CDR3 is TGTGCCAGCAGCCAGGAGGGCAAAAACTATGGCTACACCTTC. It encodes CASSQEGKNYGYTF. The genes are TRBV7-9 and TRBJ1-2, with D unresolved. Germline V CDR1 and CDR2: SEHNR, FQNEAQ (reference sequence). This CDR3 comprises 14 residues. The V end lost 5 bases, the J end lost 2 bases, and 12 bases lay between the germline ends.

As to this clonotype: One base away lies a much larger clone, so this may be a sequencing read error. The chain recombines TRBV28 with TRBJ1-6; D gene uncertain. Per the germline V gene, CDR1 is MDHEN and CDR2 is SYDVKM. The CDR3 has 14 amino acids. Here the CDR3 reads CASSQRVTGSPLNF. For the CDR3, the DNA is TGTGCCAGCAGCCAAAGGGTAACGGGTTCACCCCTCAACTTT.

V usage is TRBV6-5 and J usage is TRBJ2-1; D is undetermined. V was trimmed by 1 base and J by 6 bases, leaving 19 bases between them. In germline, CDR1 is MNHEY, CDR2 SVGAGI. The CDR3 has 17 residues. The CDR3 here is CASSYFPGSMMFNEQFF. The CDR3, as DNA: TGTGCCAGCAGTTACTTTCCTGGAAGCATGATGTTCAATGAGCAGTTCTTC.

This clonotype was counted at least ten times. In DNA, the CDR3 is TGCGCCAGCAGTGAGTCGCGAGACAGGGCCTACGAGCAGTACTTC. The encoded protein is CASSESRDRAYEQYF. The chain recombines TRBV10-2 with TRBJ2-7, with 7 bases matching TRBD1. Germline CDR1 and CDR2: WSHSY and SAAADI. V gave up 0 bases and J gave up 2 bases; unmatched junction bases: 4. CDR3 size: 15 residues.